The entry that follows covers one T cell receptor (beta chain) sequence. What it recognizes is unknown. The germline V gene has CDR1 SGHTA and CDR2 FQGNSA. This CDR3 region has 12 residues. The ends were cut back, 4 bases at V and 4 bases at J, with 7 bases in the middle. A J-beta primer mix and a sample-barcoded 5' primer were used in a second PCR of roughly 7 to 12 cycles. Unique molecular identifiers of 12 random nucleotides labeled each cDNA. TCRdb used MiXCR to reprocess the 5' RACE reads, holding one entry per CDR3 protein. The sample yields some 1,000,000 distinct CDR3 sequences, 25% seen once. This specimen belongs to a study of blood T cells in healthy people across ages. Findings and caveats of the study: With unsorted PBMCs, a conclusive comparison of naive versus antigen-experienced cells was not possible.

The sample was also reused in another study, on T cells of mothers and their children. This second study notes: Added by the second PCR's M1S primer were sample barcodes and 2-4 random nucleotides.

This TCR came from a girl aged 2 to 9 in good health. The chain joins TRBV7-2 to TRBJ1-2; D unresolved. The specimen sequenced was blood. CDR3: CASSSNLYGYTF. Written as DNA, the CDR3 is TGTGCCAGCAGCTCGAACCTCTATGGCTACACCTTC.